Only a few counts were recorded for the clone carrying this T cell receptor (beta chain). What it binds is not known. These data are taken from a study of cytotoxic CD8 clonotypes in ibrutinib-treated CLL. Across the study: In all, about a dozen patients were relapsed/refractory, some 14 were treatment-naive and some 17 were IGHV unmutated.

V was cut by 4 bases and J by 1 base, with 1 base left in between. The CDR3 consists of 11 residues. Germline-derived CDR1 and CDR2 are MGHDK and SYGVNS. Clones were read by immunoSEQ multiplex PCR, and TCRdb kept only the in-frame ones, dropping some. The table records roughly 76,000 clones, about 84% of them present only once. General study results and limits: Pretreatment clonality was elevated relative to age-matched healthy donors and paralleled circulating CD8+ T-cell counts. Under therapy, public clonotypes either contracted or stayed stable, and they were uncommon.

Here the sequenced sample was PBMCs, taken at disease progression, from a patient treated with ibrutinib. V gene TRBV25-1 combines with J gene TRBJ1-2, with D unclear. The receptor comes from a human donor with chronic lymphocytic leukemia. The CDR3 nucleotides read TGTGCCAGCAGTGGTAACTATGGCTACACCTTC. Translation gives CASSGNYGYTF.